What follows are 3 T cell receptor beta chains derived from one specimen sequenced in a study of T-cell reconstitution after alpha-beta-depleted transplantation in children. Molecular barcoding with unique molecular identifiers was used for the TCRbeta library. TCRdb reprocessed the PCR reads via MiXCR and lists one record per CDR3 protein. The data hold fewer than 400,000 distinct CDR3 sequences, with roughly 22% observed a single time. The sequences come from PBMCs from the stem cell graft donor, collected from the stem cell graft. The receptors come from a human donor who donated a stem cell graft to a child with acute myeloid leukemia.

The V gene is TRBV20-1, the J gene TRBJ2-1; 10 nucleotides match TRBD2. Germline V gene sequence: CDR1 DFQATT, CDR2 SNEGSKA (reference sequence). The CDR3 loop spans 14 amino acids. J lost 7 bases, V lost 6 bases, and 9 bases had no gene match. CDR3 protein: CSALTGLAFNEQFF. In nucleotides, the CDR3 is TGCAGTGCCTTAACGGGACTAGCGTTTAATGAGCAGTTCTTC.

The chain uses TRBV12-3 or TRBV12-4 and TRBJ1-1; a weak D match, TRBD1 (6 bases). V was shortened by 10 bases and J by 1 base, with 13 bases between the two germline ends. CDR3 length: 13 residues. This chain's CDR3 is CATQTGGNTEAFF. CDR3 sequence (DNA): TGTGCCACCCAGACAGGTGGGAACACTGAAGCTTTCTTT.

This clonotype was seen only a few times. This chain links TRBV25-1 with TRBJ2-7; no firm D call. This CDR3 comprises 14 residues. V was trimmed by 4 bases and J by 0 bases, leaving 10 bases between them. From germline, CDR1 is MGHDK and CDR2 SYGVNS. CDR3 region: CASSGSGNSYEQYF. The CDR3 DNA reads TGTGCCAGCAGTGGGTCAGGTAACTCCTACGAGCAGTACTTC.